This T cell receptor beta chain is drawn from a study of blood T cells in healthy people across ages. A second about 7 to 12 cycle PCR used barcoded and J-beta primers. Using its own MiXCR run on the 5' RACE reads, TCRdb lists one record per CDR3 protein. This table holds around 1,900,000 distinct CDR3 sequences, about two fifths found once. The V end lost 3 bases, the J end lost 7 bases, and 13 bases lay between the germline ends. The CDR3 is 14 residues long. Healthy Caucasians from Russia aged about 6 to 90 served as donors. The sample comprised blood. The source of this sequence is a human donor in good health. The rearrangement uses TRBV12-3 or TRBV12-4 and TRBJ2-1; TRBD2 is a possible D gene (7 bases). CDR3 amino acids: CASSLAGARNEQFF. The CDR3 nucleotides are TGTGCCAGCAGTTTGGCGGGGGCCCGGAATGAGCAGTTCTTC.